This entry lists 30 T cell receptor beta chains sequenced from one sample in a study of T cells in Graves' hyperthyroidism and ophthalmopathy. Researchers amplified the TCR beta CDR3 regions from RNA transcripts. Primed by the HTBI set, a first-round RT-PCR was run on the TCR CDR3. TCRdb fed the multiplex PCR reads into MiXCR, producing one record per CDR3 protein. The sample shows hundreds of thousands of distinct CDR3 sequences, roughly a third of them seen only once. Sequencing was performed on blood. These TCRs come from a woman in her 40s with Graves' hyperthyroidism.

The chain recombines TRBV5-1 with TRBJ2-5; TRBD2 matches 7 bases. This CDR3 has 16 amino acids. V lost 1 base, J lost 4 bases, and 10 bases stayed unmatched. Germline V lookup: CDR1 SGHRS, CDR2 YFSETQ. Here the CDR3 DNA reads TGCGCCAGCAGCTTGAATTGGCTAGCGGTAGGAGAGACCCAGTACTTC. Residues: CASSLNWLAVGETQYF.

CDR3 nucleotides: TGTGCCAGCAGGCGGACTAGCGGGTTCCCCGGGGAGCTGTTTTTT. This sequence encodes CASRRTSGFPGELFF. This rearrangement joins TRBV7-9 to TRBJ2-2; 11 bases line up with TRBD2. Germline trimming cut 6 bases from V and 6 bases from J; bases unmatched to any gene: 6. In germline, CDR1 is SEHNR, CDR2 FQNEAQ (reference sequence). The CDR3 consists of 15 residues.

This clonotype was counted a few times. The CDR3 bases are TGTGCCAGCAGTTACTCGATTGGGGCGGGTCCGAACTCTGGAAACACCATATATTTT. This encodes CASSYSIGAGPNSGNTIYF. This chain joins TRBV7-2 and TRBJ1-3, with D perhaps TRBD1 (5 bases). Trimming cost V 6 bases and J 0 bases, with 24 bases left between them. Germline CDR1 is SGHTA and CDR2 is FQGNSA. The CDR3 is 19 residues long.

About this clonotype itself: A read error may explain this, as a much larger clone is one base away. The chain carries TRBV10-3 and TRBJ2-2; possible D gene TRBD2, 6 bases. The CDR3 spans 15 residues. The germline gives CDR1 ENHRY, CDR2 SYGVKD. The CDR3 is CAISDRLDNIGELFF. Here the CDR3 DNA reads TGTGCCATCAGTGATCGACTAGACAACATCGGGGAGCTGTTTTTT.

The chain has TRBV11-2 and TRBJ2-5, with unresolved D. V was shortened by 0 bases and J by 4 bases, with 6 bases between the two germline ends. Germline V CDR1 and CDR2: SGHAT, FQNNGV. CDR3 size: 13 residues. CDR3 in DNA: TGTGCCAGCAGCTTAGATAAGCCAGAGACCCAGTACTTC. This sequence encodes CASSLDKPETQYF.

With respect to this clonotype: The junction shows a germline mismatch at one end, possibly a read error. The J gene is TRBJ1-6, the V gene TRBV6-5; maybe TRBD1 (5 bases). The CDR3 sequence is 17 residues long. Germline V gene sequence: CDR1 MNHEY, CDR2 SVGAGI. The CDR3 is CAISYKATGWGGSPLHF. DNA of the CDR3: TGTGCCATCAGTTACAAGGCCACGGGTTGGGGCGGTTCACCCCTCCACTTT.

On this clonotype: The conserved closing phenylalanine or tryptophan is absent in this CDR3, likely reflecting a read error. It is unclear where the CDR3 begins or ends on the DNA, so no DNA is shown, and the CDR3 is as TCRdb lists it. CDR3 residues: CASSVPGL. The genes are TRBV7-8 and TRBJ2-7; the DNA was not compared with TRBD2, the D call given in the table. The CDR3 is made up of 8 amino acids, end residues included. Per germline, CDR1 SGHVS and CDR2 FQNEAQ.

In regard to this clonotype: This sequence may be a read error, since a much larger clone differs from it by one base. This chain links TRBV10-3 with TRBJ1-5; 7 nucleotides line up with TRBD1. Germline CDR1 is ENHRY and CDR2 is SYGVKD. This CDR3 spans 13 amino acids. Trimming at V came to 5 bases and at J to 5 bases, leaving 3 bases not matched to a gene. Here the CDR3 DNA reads TGTGCCATCAGTTCGCAGGGGGATCAGCCCCAGCATTTT. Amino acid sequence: CAISSQGDQPQHF.

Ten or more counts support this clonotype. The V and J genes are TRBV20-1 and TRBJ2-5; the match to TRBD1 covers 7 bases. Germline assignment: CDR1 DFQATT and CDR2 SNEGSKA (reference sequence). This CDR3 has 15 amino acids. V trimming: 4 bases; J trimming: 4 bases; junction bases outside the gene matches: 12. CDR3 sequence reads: CSAIPATGSRETQYF. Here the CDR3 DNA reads TGCAGTGCTATACCAGCGACAGGGTCTAGAGAGACCCAGTACTTC.

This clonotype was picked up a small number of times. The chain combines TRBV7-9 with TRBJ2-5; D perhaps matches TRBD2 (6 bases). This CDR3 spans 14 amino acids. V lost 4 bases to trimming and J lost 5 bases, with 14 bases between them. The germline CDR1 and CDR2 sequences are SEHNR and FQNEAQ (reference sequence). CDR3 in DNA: TGTGCCAGCAGCTGGGGGACTCGCACGGAGACCCAGTACTTC. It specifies CASSWGTRTETQYF.

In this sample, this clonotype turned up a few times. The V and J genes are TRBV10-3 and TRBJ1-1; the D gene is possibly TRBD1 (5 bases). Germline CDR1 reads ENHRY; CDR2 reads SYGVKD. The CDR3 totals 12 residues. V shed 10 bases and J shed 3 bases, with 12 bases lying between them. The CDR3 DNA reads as TGTGCCACCGGGGGTTGGGACACTGAAGCTTTCTTT. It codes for CATGGWDTEAFF.

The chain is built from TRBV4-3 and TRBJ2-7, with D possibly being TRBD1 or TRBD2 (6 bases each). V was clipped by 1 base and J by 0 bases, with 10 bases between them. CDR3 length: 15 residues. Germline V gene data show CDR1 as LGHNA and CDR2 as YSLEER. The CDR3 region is CASSQVRGASYEQYF. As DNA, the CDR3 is TGCGCCAGCAGCCAAGTTAGGGGGGCCTCCTACGAGCAGTACTTC.

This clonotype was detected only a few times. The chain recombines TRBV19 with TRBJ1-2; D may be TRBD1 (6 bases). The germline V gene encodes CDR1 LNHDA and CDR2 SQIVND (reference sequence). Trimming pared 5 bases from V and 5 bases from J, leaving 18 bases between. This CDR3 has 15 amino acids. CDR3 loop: CASSPPDRRNYGYTF. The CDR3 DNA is TGTGCCAGTAGTCCCCCGGACAGAAGGAATTATGGCTACACCTTC.

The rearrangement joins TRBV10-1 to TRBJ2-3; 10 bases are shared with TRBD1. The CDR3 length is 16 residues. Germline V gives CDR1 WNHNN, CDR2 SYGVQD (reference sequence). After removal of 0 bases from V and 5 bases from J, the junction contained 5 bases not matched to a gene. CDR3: CASSESRQGARDTQYF. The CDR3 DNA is TGCGCCAGCAGTGAGTCGAGACAGGGGGCTCGAGATACGCAGTATTTT.

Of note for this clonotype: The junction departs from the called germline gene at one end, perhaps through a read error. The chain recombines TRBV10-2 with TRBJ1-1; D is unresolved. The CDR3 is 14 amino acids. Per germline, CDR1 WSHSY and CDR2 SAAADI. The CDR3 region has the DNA TGTGCCAGCAGTTCACCAAGGGAGATCACTGAAGCTTTCTTT. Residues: CASSSPREITEAFF.

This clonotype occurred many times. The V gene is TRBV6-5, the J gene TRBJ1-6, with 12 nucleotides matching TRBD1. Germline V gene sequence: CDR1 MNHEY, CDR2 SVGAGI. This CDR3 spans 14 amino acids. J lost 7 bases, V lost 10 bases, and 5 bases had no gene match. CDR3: CATRGTGGNSPLHF. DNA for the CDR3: TGTGCCACCAGAGGGACAGGGGGCAATTCACCCCTCCACTTT.

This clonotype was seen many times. The CDR3 coding sequence is TGTGCCAGCAGCTCCCCGGGACAGATGAACACTGAAGCTTTCTTT. This translates into CASSSPGQMNTEAFF. The chain has TRBV7-9 and TRBJ1-1, with 7 positions matching TRBD1. Looked up from germline, CDR1 is SEHNR and CDR2 is FQNEAQ (reference sequence). V shed 4 bases, J shed 0 bases, and the junction held 5 bases outside the gene matches. The CDR3 sequence is 15 residues long.

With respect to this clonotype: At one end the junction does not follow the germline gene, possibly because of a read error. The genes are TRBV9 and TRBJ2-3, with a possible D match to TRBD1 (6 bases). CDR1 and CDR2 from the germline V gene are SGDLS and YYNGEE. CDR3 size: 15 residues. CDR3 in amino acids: CASCVVGAHGDTQYF. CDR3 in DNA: TGTGCCAGCTGCGTCGTGGGGGCGCATGGAGATACGCAGTATTTT. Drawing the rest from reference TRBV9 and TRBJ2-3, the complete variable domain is DSGVTQTPKHLITATGQRVTLRCSPRSGDLSVYWYQQSLDQGLQFLIQYYNGEERAKGNILERFSAQQFPDLHSELNLSSLELGDSALYFCASCVVGAHGDTQYFGPGTRLTVL.

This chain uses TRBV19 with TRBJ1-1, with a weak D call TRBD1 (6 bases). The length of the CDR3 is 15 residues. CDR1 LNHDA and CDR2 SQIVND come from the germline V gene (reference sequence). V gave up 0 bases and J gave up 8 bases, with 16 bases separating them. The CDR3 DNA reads TGTGCCAGTAGTATAGATCGATGGGGGCCGGAAGAAGCTTTCTTT. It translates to CASSIDRWGPEEAFF.

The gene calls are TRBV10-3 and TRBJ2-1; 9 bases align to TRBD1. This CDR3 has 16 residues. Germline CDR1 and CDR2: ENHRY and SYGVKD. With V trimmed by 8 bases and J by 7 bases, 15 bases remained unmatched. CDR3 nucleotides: TGTGCCATCGGTGGGGACCCGGGACAGGGAGGGAATGAGCAGTTCTTC. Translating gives CAIGGDPGQGGNEQFF.

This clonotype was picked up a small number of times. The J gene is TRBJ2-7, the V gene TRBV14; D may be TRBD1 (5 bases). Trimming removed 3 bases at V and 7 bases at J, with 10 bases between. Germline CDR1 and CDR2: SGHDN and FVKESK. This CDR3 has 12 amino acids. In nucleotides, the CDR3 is TGTGCCAGCAGCCACAGGGCAGGAGAGCAGTACTTC. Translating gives CASSHRAGEQYF. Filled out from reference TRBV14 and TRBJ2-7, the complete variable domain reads EAGVTQFPSHSVIEKGQTVTLRCDPISGHDNLYWYRRVMGKEIKFLLHFVKESKQDESGMPNNRFLAERTGGTYSTLKVQPAELEDSGVYFCASSHRAGEQYFGPGTRLTVT.

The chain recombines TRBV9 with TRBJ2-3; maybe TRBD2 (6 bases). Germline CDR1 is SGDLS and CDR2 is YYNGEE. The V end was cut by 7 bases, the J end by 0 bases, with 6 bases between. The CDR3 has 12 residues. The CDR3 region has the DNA TGTGCCAGCGGGACTAGCACAGATACGCAGTATTTT. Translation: CASGTSTDTQYF.

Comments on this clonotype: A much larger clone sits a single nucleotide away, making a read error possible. The CDR3 DNA reads as TGTGTCAGCAGCGCGCCAGCGGACGCCTACGAGCAGTACTTC. It is translated as CVSSAPADAYEQYF. The chain uses TRBV9 and TRBJ2-7; D may be TRBD2 (5 bases). Germline CDR1 is SGDLS and CDR2 is YYNGEE. This CDR3 comprises 14 residues.

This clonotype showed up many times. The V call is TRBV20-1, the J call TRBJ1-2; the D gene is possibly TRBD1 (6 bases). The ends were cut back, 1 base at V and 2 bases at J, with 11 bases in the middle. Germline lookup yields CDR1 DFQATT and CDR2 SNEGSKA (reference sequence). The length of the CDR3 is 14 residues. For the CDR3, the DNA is TGCAGTGCTAGAGTACGGGGGCGCAACTATGGCTACACCTTC. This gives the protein CSARVRGRNYGYTF.

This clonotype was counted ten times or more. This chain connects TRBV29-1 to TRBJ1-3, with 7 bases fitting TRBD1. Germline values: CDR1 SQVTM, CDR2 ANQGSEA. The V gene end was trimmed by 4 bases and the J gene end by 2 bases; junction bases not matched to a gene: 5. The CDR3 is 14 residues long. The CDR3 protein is CSVAAGGPGNTIYF. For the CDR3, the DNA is TGCAGCGTTGCGGCAGGGGGTCCTGGAAACACCATATATTTT. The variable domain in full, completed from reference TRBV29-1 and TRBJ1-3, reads SAVISQKPSRDICQRGTSLTIQCQVDSQVTMMFWYRQQPGQSLTLIATANQGSEATYESGFVIDKFPISRPNLTFSTLTVSNMSPEDSSIYLCSVAAGGPGNTIYFGEGSWLTVV.

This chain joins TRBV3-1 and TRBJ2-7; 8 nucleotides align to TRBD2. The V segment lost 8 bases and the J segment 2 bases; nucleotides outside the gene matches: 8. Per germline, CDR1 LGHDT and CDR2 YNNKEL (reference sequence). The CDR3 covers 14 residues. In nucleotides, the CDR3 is TGTGCCAGCTCCGGGCGGGAGGAGGCCTACGAGCAGTACTTC. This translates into CASSGREEAYEQYF.

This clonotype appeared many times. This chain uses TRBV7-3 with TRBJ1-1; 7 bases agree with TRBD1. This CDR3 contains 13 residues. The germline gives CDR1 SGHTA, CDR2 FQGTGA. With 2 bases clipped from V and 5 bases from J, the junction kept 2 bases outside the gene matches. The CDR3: CASSLDRETEAFF. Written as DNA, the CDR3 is TGTGCCAGCAGCTTAGACAGGGAAACTGAAGCTTTCTTT. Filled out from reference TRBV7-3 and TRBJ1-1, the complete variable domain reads GAGVSQTPSNKVTEKGKYVELRCDPISGHTALYWYRQSLGQGPEFLIYFQGTGAADDSGLPNDRFFAVRPEGSVSTLKIQRTERGDSAVYLCASSLDRETEAFFGQGTRLTVV.

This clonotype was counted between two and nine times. The CDR3 DNA is TGTGCCAGCGGCCGCACGAGTACAGGGGGTAGTTACGAGCAGTACTTC. This translates into CASGRTSTGGSYEQYF. The chain is built from TRBV7-8 and TRBJ2-7; 8 bases match TRBD1. Trimming removed 8 bases from V and 4 bases from J; junction bases left unmatched: 16. Germline CDR1 SGHVS, CDR2 FQNEAQ. This CDR3 region has 16 residues.

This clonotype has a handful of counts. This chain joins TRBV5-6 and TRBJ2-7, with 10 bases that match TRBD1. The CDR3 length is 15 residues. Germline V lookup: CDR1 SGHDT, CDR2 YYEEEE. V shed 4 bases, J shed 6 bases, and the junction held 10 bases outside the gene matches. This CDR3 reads CASSPGQGRSFEQYF. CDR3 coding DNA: TGTGCCAGCAGCCCGGGACAGGGGCGGTCGTTCGAGCAGTACTTC.

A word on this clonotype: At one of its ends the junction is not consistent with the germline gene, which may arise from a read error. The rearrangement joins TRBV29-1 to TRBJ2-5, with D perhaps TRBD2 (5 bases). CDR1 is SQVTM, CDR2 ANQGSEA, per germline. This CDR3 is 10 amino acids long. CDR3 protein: CSVGEEAQYF. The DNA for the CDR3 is TGCAGCGTGGGAGAAGAGGCCCAGTACTTC.